The 10 T cell receptor beta chains in this list originate from one sample, sequenced in a study of T cells in localized non-small cell lung cancer. Repertoires were generated with immunoSEQ multiplex PCR, while TCRdb's copy carries only in-frame clones and drops some. The sample holds roughly 48,000 clones; around three quarters are singletons and the top ten take about 4%. The sequencing here drew on PBMCs, taken before any cancer treatment. These receptors originate from a woman aged 35 to 75 with stage II lung adenocarcinoma.

The chain carries TRBV18 and TRBJ1-5; D not certain. V was cut by 5 bases and J by 7 bases, with 12 bases left in between. Germline values: CDR1 KGHSH, CDR2 LQKENI. The CDR3 loop spans 13 amino acids. The CDR3 is CASSSDISQPQHF. CDR3 DNA sequence: TGTGCCAGCTCATCCGACATATCCCAGCCCCAGCATTTT.

V gene TRBV11-2 combines with J gene TRBJ1-5, with D uncertain. Trimming took 1 base from V and 5 from J, leaving 6 bases between them. The germline gives CDR1 SGHAT, CDR2 FQNNGV. This CDR3 is built from 13 residues. CDR3 coding DNA: TGTGCCAGCAGCTTAGCCCTTTATCAGCCCCAGCATTTT. Translating gives CASSLALYQPQHF.

The chain recombines TRBV5-1 with TRBJ2-2; D perhaps matches TRBD1 (5 bases). CDR1 and CDR2 (germline): SGHRS, YFSETQ. CDR3 size: 13 residues. V shed 7 bases and J shed 4 bases, with 11 bases lying between them. CDR3 in DNA: TGCGCCAGCGGGGCCGGGTTCACCGGGGAGCTGTTTTTT. Protein sequence: CASGAGFTGELFF. The complete variable domain, with remaining parts taken from reference TRBV5-1 and TRBJ2-2, reads KAGVTQTPRYLIKTRGQQVTLSCSPISGHRSVSWYQQTPGQGLQFLFEYFSETQRNKGNFPGRFSGRQFSNSRSEMNVSTLELGDSALYLCASGAGFTGELFFGEGSRLTVL.

The CDR3 protein is CASSLLQEQYF. The CDR3, as DNA: TGTGCCAGCAGCTTGCTGCAGGAGCAGTACTTC. J is TRBJ2-7 and V is TRBV5-6, with D unclear. The germline V gene encodes CDR1 SGHDT and CDR2 YYEEEE. Deletions cut 1 base from V and 7 bases from J, with 6 bases between. The CDR3 has 11 amino acids.

This clone was picked up a small number of times. This sequence joins TRBV4-1 and TRBJ2-7; D unclear. Germline-derived CDR1 and CDR2 are MGHRA and YSYEKL. The CDR3 runs to 12 residues. The V and J ends lost 0 bases and 5 bases respectively, with 5 bases between them. CDR3: CASSQEGNEQYF. DNA of the CDR3: TGCGCCAGCAGCCAAGAGGGCAACGAGCAGTACTTC.

The chain has TRBV10-3 and TRBJ1-6, with TRBD1 matching 9 bases. Trimming cost V 6 bases and J 11 bases; bases outside gene matches: 8. The CDR3 length is 14 residues. The V gene's germline CDR1 is ENHRY and CDR2 SYGVKD. The DNA of the CDR3 is TGTGCCATCAGCGAGGGACAGGGTAGAGCACCCCTCCACTTT. Encoded protein: CAISEGQGRAPLHF.

This chain uses TRBV6-6 with TRBJ2-1, with D hard to call. Trimming shortened V by 0 bases and J by 10 bases, and 10 bases separated the two germline ends. CDR1 and CDR2 from the germline V gene are MNHNY and SVGAGI (reference sequence). The CDR3 contains 13 residues. In DNA, the CDR3 is TGTGCCAGCAGTTACTCCTTCGGGTTGGAGCAGTTCTTC. Translating it yields CASSYSFGLEQFF.

The chain employs TRBV28 and TRBJ1-2; 9 nucleotides match TRBD1. Germline-derived CDR1 and CDR2 are MDHEN and SYDVKM. The CDR3 spans 17 residues. The J segment lost 0 bases and the V segment lost 4 bases, leaving 9 bases of the junction unmatched. CDR3 region: CASSYTTGGTTNYGYTF. The CDR3 DNA reads as TGTGCCAGCAGTTACACTACAGGGGGCACTACTAACTATGGCTACACCTTC.

The chain employs TRBV11-2 and TRBJ2-5; 7 nucleotides agree with TRBD2. Germline CDR1 and CDR2: SGHAT and FQNNGV. V gave up 3 bases and J gave up 3 bases; unmatched junction bases: 1. This CDR3 region has 13 residues. The CDR3, as DNA: TGTGCCAGCAGCTTTGGGGGGGAAGAGACCCAGTACTTC. Translation: CASSFGGEETQYF.

J is TRBJ1-1 and V is TRBV5-1; TRBD1 matches at 9 bases. The ends lost 3 bases at V and 0 bases at J; junction bases unmatched: 6. Germline V lookup: CDR1 SGHRS, CDR2 YFSETQ. The CDR3 has 16 amino acids. The CDR3 coding sequence is TGCGCCAGCAGCTCCGGGACAGGGTCCATGAACACTGAAGCTTTCTTT. It encodes CASSSGTGSMNTEAFF.